This T cell receptor beta chain was obtained from a study of blood T cell repertoires in COVID-19. Authors' analysis steps: For nucleated cells, counts were estimated from reference gene primer amplification. The protocol was immunoSEQ multiplex PCR, while the TCRdb copy is restricted to in-frame clones and leaves out a portion. That table supplies the V and J calls and clone size; D and trimming were determined from the DNA. The sample records 350,000 to 450,000 clones, roughly 91% being singletons. Clinical histories supplied by participants themselves formed the basis of cohort assignment. Each recovered donor of Cohort 3 presented with two negative PCRs, clearance, or symptom resolution. Germline V gene lookup returns CDR1 MDHEN and CDR2 SYDVKM. This CDR3 region has 16 residues. V lost 5 bases to trimming and J lost 7 bases; unmatched junction nucleotides: 10.

V and J are TRBV28 and TRBJ2-1; the match to TRBD2 covers 11 bases. The sequenced sample was PBMCs or T cells enriched from blood (not recorded which). The receptor was derived from a woman in her thirties who had recovered from COVID-19. CDR3 in DNA: TGTGCCAGCAGTGACCCGGAACGGACTAGCGGGAATGAGCAGTTCTTC. Protein sequence: CASSDPERTSGNEQFF.